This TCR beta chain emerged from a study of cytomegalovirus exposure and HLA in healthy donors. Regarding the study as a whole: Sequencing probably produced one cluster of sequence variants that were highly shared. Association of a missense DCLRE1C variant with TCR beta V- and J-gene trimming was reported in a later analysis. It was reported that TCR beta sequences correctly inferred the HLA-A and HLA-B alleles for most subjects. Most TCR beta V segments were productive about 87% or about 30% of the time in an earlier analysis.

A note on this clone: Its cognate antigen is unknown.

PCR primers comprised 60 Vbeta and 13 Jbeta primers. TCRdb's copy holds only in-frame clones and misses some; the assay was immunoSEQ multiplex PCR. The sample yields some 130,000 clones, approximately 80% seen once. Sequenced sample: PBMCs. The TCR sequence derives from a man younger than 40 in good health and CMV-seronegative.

CDR3 sequence (DNA): TGCAGCGGAAAACAGGGGAACGGCAATGAGCAGTTCTTC. It encodes CSGKQGNGNEQFF. The J gene is TRBJ2-1, the V gene TRBV29-1; TRBD1 matches 7 bases. CDR1 and CDR2 (germline): SQVTM, ANQGSEA. The trim removed 7 bases at V and 6 bases at J, leaving 9 bases unmatched. There are 13 residues in the CDR3.